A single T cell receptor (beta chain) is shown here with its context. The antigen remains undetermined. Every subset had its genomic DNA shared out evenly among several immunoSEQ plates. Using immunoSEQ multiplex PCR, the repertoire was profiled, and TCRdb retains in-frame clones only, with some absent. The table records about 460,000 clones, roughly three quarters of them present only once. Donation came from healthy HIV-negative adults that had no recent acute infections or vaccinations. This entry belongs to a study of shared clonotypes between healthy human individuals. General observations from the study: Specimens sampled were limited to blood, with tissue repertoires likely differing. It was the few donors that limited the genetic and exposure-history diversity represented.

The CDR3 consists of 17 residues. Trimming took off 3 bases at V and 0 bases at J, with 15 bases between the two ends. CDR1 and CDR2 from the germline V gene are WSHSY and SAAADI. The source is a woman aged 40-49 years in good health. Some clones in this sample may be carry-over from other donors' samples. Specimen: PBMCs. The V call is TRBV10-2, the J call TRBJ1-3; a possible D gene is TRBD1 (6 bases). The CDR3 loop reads CASSDPRDKSSGNTIYF. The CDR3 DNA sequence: TGCGCCAGCAGTGATCCCCGGGACAAGAGCTCTGGAAACACCATATATTTT.